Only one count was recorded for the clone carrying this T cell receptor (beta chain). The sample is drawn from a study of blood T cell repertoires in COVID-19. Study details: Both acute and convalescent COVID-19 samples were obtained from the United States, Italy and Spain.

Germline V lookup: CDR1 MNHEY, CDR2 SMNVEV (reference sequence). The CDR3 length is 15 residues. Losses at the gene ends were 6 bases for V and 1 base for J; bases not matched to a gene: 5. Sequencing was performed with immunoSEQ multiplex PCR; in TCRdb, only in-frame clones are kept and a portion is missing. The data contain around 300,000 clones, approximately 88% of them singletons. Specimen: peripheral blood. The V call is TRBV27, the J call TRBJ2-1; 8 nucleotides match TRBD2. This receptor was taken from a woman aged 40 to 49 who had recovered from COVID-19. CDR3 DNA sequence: TGTGCCAGCAGCCCCGGGACTAGTTCCTACAATGAGCAGTTCTTC. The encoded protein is CASSPGTSSYNEQFF.